This T cell receptor (beta chain) derives from a study of a mutant IDH1 vaccine in newly diagnosed glioma (dated by TCRdb to the early 2020s). Study-wide context: Vaccination was initiated 4-6 weeks after radiotherapy alone, or concurrently with temozolomide cycles in the chemotherapy-containing groups. Prior to enrollment, standard therapy consisting of radiotherapy alone, temozolomide alone, or radiochemotherapy with temozolomide had been administered to patients, with the combination being received by most patients. Peripheral blood was collected at six visits: V03 (baseline), V05, V07, V10, V12 and V13. Longitudinal TCRB deep sequencing was performed for fewer than 30 treated patients wherever samples were available for exploratory analyses. Visit V12 was the week-35 safety follow-up and visit V13 was the week-47 end of study. Of the 25 to 35 patients who were treated, about 60% were male and approximately 40% were female, and the mean age was roughly 40 years. General conclusions and limits of the study: Availability determined which PBMC samples were chosen for TCRB deep sequencing. Pseudoprogression appeared unrelated to alterations in the top peripheral T cell clonotypes detected by TCRB sequencing. Immune responses induced by the vaccine were seen in 90% to 95% of patients across multiple MHC alleles. The authors stated that sample limitations prevented analyses of patient blood samples from being reproduced.

The intended sense of this specimen's time point label: week 35, safety follow-up. Each vaccine dose was 300 ug of a 20-mer mutant IDH1 peptide in Montanide, given subcutaneously with topical imiquimod. Patients were given eight vaccinations, in weeks 1, 3, 5, 7, 11, 15, 19 and 23, which matched visits V03 through V10. The donors had newly diagnosed IDH1-mutant astrocytomas of WHO grade 3 or 4 that showed loss of nuclear ATRX. The samples were drawn from NOA16, a multicentre, single-arm, open-label phase I trial in Germany that tested a mutant IDH1 peptide vaccine in humans for the first time. The DNeasy Blood and Tissue Kit was used to extract genomic DNA from EDTA blood for TCRB sequencing. Library creation used the immunoSEQ multiplex PCR assay. Following the manufacturer's protocol, the hsTCRB Kit was used to amplify rearranged TCR beta chain sequences. TCRB libraries were sequenced on an Illumina MiSeq. The authors' analysis ran thus. The proprietary platform of the kit vendor was used for demultiplexing, trimming and gene mapping. TCRdb stores this immuneACCESS table with in-frame sequences only. Part of the clones is absent; in the studies checked, under half of the shortfall reflects unresolved V genes, and no reason is known for the rest. The V and J calls and clone size come from that table; D and trimming were worked out from the DNA. This sample has 68,000 or so clones in its table, and approximately 88% of those were observed once. The ten biggest clones cover 12% of the sample.

To note about this clone: The target of this receptor is not known. The record has no base qualities; no much larger clone is one base away.

Counted from cysteine to phenylalanine, this CDR3 has 13 amino acids. Only CDR3 DNA remains: 39 bases, in frame from the first base. The junction shows trimming of 0 bases on V and 8 bases on J, plus 11 bases between the germline ends. From a lookup of the germline V gene, CDR1 and CDR2 are SGDLS and YYNGEE. This specimen was PBMCs, taken from a glioma patient whose treatment included an IDH1 peptide vaccine. Recombination connected TRBV9 to TRBJ1-2; a tentative D match to TRBD1 spans 6 bases. This clonotype originated in a man aged 18 to 29 with glioma. The CDR3 reads CASSVAGGGGYTF. The sequence in DNA is TGTGCCAGCAGCGTAGCGGGGGGCGGAGGCTACACCTTC.